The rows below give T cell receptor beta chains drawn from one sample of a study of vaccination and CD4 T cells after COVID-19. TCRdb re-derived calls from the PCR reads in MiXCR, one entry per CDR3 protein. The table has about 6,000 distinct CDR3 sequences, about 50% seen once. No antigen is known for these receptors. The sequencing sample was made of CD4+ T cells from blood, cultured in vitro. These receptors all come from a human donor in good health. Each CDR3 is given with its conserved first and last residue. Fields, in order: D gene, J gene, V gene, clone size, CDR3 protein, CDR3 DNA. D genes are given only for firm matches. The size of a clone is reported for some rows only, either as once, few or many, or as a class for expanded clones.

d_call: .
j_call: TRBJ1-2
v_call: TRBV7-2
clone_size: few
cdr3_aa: CASSLSSGTDYGYTF
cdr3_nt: TGTGCCAGCAGCTTAAGTTCGGGGACTGACTATGGCTACACCTTC

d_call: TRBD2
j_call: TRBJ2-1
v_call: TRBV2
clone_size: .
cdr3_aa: CASSERLAGYNEQFF
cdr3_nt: TGTGCCAGCAGCGAGCGGCTAGCGGGCTACAATGAGCAGTTCTTC

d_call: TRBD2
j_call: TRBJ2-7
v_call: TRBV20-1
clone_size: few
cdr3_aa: CSARDSSASGGTYEQYF
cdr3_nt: TGCAGTGCTAGAGATTCTTCCGCTAGCGGGGGCACCTACGAGCAGTACTTC

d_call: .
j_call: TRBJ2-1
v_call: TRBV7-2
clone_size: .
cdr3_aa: CASSLSSGRHALASEQFF
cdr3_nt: TGTGCCAGCAGCCTATCGTCCGGACGGCACGCGCTAGCGTCTGAGCAGTTCTTC

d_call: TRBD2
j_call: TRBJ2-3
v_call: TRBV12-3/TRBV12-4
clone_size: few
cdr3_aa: CASSFGGGMGVDTQYF
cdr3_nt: TGTGCCAGCAGTTTTGGGGGGGGTATGGGTGTAGATACGCAGTATTTT

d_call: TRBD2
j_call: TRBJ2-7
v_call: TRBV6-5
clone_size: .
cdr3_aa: CASSYSGLAGGGSYEQYF
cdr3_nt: TGTGCCAGCAGTTACAGTGGACTAGCGGGAGGTGGGTCCTACGAGCAGTACTTC

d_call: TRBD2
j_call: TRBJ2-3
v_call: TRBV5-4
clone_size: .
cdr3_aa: CAGGGPKGSDTQYF
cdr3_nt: TGTGCGGGCGGGGGACCCAAAGGCTCAGATACGCAGTATTTT

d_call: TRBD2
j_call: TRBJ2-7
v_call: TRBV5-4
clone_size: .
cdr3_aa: CASRGAGGPREQYF
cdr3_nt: TGTGCCAGCAGGGGAGCGGGAGGGCCTCGGGAGCAGTACTTC

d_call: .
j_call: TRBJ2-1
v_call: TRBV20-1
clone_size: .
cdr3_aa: CSASKVGNEQFF
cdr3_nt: TGCAGTGCTTCTAAAGTCGGCAATGAGCAGTTCTTC

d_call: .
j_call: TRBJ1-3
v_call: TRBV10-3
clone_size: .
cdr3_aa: CAIRQQPGNTIYF
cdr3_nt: TGTGCCATCAGACAGCAACCGGGAAACACCATATATTTT

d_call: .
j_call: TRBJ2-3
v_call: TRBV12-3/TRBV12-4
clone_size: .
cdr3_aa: CASSQRADTQYF
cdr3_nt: TGTGCCAGCAGCCAGAGGGCAGATACGCAGTATTTT

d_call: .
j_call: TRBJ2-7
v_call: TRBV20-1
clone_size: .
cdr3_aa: CSAQAPPYEQYF
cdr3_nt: TGCAGTGCTCAGGCTCCACCCTACGAGCAGTACTTC

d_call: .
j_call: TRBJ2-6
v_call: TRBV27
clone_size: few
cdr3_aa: CASSFSGANVLTF
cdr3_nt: TGTGCCAGCAGTTTCTCTGGGGCCAACGTCCTGACTTTC

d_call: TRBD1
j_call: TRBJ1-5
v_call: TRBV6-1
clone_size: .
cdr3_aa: CASSEVRTGGSNQPQHF
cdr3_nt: TGTGCCAGCAGTGAAGTCAGGACAGGGGGAAGCAATCAGCCCCAGCATTTT

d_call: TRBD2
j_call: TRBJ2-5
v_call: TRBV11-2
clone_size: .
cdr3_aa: CASSLDLGYGRGKTQYF
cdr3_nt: TGTGCCAGCAGCTTAGATCTGGGGTATGGGAGGGGAAAGACCCAGTACTTC

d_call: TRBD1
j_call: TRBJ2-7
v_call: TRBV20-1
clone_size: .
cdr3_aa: CSAPGQTSTYEQYF
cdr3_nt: TGCAGTGCGCCGGGACAGACCTCTACCTACGAGCAGTACTTC

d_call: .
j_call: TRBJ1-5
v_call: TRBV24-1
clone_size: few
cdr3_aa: CATSLRFNQPQHF
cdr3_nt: TGTGCCACCAGTTTGCGTTTCAATCAGCCCCAGCATTTT

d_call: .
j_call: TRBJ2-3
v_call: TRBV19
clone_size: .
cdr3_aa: CASSMYRDNTDTQYF
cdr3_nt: TGTGCCAGTAGTATGTACAGAGACAACACAGATACGCAGTATTTT

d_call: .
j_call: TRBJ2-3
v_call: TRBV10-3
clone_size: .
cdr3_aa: CAISDPGAGDTQYF
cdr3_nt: TGTGCCATCAGTGACCCCGGGGCCGGAGATACGCAGTATTTT

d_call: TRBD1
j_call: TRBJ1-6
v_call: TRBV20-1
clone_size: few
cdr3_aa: CSARVRVDRGNSPLHF
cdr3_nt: TGCAGTGCTAGAGTGAGGGTGGACAGGGGGAATTCACCCCTCCACTTT

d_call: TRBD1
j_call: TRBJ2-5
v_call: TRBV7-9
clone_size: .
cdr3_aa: CASGIGQGETQYF
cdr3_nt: TGTGCCAGCGGAATAGGACAGGGAGAGACCCAGTACTTC

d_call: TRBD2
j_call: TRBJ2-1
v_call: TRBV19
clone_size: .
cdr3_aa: CASSIRLAGEGEQFF
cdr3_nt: TGTGCCAGTAGTATCCGACTAGCGGGAGAAGGTGAGCAGTTCTTC

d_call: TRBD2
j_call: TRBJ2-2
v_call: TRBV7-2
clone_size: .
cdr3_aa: CASSLDGEGLAGTGELFF
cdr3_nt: TGTGCCAGCAGCTTAGATGGGGAGGGGCTAGCGGGGACCGGGGAGCTGTTTTTT

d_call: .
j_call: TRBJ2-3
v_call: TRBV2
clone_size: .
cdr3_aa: CASRLSGTTDTQYF
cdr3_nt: TGTGCCAGCAGGCTCAGTGGGACCACAGATACGCAGTATTTT

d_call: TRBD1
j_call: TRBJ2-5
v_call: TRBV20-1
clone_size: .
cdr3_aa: CSARGRDRVETQYF
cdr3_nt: TGCAGTGCTAGGGGGAGGGACAGGGTAGAGACCCAGTACTTC

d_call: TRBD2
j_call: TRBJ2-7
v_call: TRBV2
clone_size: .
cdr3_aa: CASTFGGSLGEQYF
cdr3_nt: TGTGCCAGCACCTTCGGGGGGAGTCTGGGGGAGCAGTACTTC

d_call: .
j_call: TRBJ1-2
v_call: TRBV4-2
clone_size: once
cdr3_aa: CASSQESKETGYTF
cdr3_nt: TGTGCCAGCAGCCAAGAGAGTAAGGAGACAGGCTACACCTTC

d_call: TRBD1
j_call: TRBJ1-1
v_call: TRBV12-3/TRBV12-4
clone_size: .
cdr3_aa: CASSSDRGRTEAFF
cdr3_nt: TGTGCCAGCAGTTCGGACAGGGGTCGGACTGAAGCTTTCTTT

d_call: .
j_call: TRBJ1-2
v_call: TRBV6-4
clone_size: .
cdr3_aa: CASSMDGGNYGYTF
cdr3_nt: TGTGCCAGCAGTATGGATGGAGGGAACTATGGCTACACCTTC

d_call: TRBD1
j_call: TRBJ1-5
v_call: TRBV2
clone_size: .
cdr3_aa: CASKGRTGGRYSNQPQHF
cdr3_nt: TGTGCCAGCAAAGGTAGGACAGGGGGCCGTTATAGCAATCAGCCCCAGCATTTT

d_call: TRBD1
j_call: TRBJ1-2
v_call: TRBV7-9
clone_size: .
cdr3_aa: CASSAPFGTGGDYGYTF
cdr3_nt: TGTGCCAGCAGCGCTCCCTTCGGGACAGGGGGGGACTATGGCTACACCTTC

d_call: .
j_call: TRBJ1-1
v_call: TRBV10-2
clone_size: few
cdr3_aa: CASSVSRGHTEAFF
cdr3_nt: TGCGCCAGCAGTGTCTCCAGGGGACACACTGAAGCTTTCTTT

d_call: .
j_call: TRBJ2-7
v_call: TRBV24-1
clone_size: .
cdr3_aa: CATSETGLDEQYF
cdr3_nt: TGTGCCACCAGTGAAACAGGTCTGGACGAGCAGTACTTC

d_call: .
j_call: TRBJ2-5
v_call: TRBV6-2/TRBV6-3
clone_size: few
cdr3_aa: CASSSTGAQETQYF
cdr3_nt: TGTGCCAGCAGTTCGACAGGAGCCCAAGAGACCCAGTACTTC

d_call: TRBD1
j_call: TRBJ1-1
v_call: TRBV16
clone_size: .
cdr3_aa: CASSQGQAPSEAFF
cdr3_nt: TGTGCCAGCAGCCAGGGACAGGCCCCATCTGAAGCTTTCTTT

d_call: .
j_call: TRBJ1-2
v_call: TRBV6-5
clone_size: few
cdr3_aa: CASSYGSGNYGYTF
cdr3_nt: TGTGCCAGCAGTTACGGTTCTGGTAACTATGGCTACACCTTC

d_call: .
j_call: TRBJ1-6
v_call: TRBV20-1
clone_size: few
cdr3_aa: CSARAGGAQRSPLHF
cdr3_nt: TGCAGTGCTAGAGCTGGGGGGGCGCAGAGATCACCCCTCCACTTT

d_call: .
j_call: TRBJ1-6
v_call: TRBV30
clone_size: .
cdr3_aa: CAWTAQGYNSPLHF
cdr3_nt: TGTGCCTGGACAGCCCAGGGCTATAATTCACCCCTCCACTTT

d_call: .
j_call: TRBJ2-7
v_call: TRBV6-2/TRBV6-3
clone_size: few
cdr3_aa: CASSNSYHEQYF
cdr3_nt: TGTGCCAGCAGTAACTCCTACCACGAGCAGTACTTC

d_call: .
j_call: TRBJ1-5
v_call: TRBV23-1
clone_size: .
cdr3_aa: CAPQPQHF
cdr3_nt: TGCGCCCCCCAGCCCCAGCATTTT

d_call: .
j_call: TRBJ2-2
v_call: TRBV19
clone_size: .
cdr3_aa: CASGPGGFNTGELFF
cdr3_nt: TGTGCCAGTGGCCCCGGCGGGTTCAACACCGGGGAGCTGTTTTTT

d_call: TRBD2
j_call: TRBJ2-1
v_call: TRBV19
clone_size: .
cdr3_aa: CASSLGLAGLYNEQFF
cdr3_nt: TGTGCCAGTAGTTTAGGACTAGCGGGCCTATACAATGAGCAGTTCTTC

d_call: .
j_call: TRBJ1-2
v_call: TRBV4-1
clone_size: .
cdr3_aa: CASSQEEGVGARGYTF
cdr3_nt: TGCGCCAGCAGCCAAGAGGAAGGCGTTGGGGCGCGGGGCTACACCTTC

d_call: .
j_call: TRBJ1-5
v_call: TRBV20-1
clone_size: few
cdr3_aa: CSASWVSATLNQPQHF
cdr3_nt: TGCAGTGCTAGCTGGGTTTCGGCGACATTAAATCAGCCCCAGCATTTT

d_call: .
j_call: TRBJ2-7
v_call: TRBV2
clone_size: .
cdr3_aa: CASVGLDHEQYF
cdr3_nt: TGTGCCAGCGTGGGTTTAGACCACGAGCAGTACTTC

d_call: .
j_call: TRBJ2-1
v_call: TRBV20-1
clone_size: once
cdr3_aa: CSVRDGAGQRNEQFF
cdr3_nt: TGCAGTGTTAGAGATGGGGCGGGCCAACGGAATGAGCAGTTCTTC

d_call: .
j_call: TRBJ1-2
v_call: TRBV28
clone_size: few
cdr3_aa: CASSSPTRGGSNYGYTF
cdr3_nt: TGTGCCAGCAGTTCCCCCACCAGGGGAGGGTCTAACTATGGCTACACCTTC

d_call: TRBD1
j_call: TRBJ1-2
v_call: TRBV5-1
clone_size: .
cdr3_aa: CASRPGQGESYGYTF
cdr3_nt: TGCGCCAGCAGGCCAGGACAGGGGGAGTCCTATGGCTACACCTTC